This is a list of T cell receptor beta chains from one sample in a study of blood T cell repertoires in COVID-19. Profiling relied on immunoSEQ multiplex PCR, and the TCRdb table lists in-frame clones only, not all of them. The data hold 35,000 to 45,000 clones, with around four fifths observed a single time. Sequenced input: peripheral blood. The source is a man between 50 and 59 years old with active COVID-19. Each CDR3 is given with its conserved first and last residue. D genes are given only for firm matches. Size tells how often a clone was seen (once, few, many) or the class of an expanded clone, and some rows leave it out.

j_gene,v_gene,d_gene,abundance,CDR3aa,CDR3nt
TRBJ2-7,TRBV19,-,-,CASSIGAGTYEQYF,TGTGCCAGTAGTATAGGGGCAGGTACCTACGAGCAGTACTTC
TRBJ2-7,TRBV5-1,TRBD2,-,CASSWTSGGAYEQYF,TGCGCCAGCAGCTGGACTAGCGGGGGGGCCTACGAGCAGTACTTC
TRBJ2-3,TRBV5-4,TRBD1,once,CASSSNRGPLRTDTQYF,TGTGCCAGCAGCAGCAACAGGGGCCCTCTTCGCACAGATACGCAGTATTTT
TRBJ2-7,TRBV27,-,-,CASSPEGGTTYEQYF,TGTGCCAGCAGTCCAGAGGGTGGCACCACCTACGAGCAGTACTTC
TRBJ2-1,TRBV7-9,-,-,CASSGETGTQTFNEQFF,TGTGCCAGCAGCGGGGAGACCGGGACTCAGACTTTCAATGAGCAGTTCTTC
TRBJ1-5,TRBV4-2,-,-,CASSQAQYSNQPQHF,TGTGCCAGCAGCCAAGCCCAGTATAGCAATCAGCCCCAGCATTTT
TRBJ1-5,TRBV15,TRBD1,-,CATSTWTGVGQPQHF,TGTGCCACCAGCACCTGGACAGGGGTGGGGCAGCCCCAGCATTTT
TRBJ1-2,TRBV7-2,TRBD1,-,CASSQGARDGYTF,TGTGCCAGCAGCCAGGGGGCCAGGGATGGCTACACCTTC
TRBJ1-1,TRBV18,TRBD1,-,CASSQSDRGNTEAFF,TGTGCCAGCTCCCAATCGGACAGGGGCAACACTGAAGCTTTCTTT
TRBJ2-5,TRBV5-1,TRBD1,-,CASSLSGTGVETQYF,TGCGCCAGCAGCTTGTCGGGGACAGGGGTCGAGACCCAGTACTTC
TRBJ2-1,TRBV21-1,-,-,CAAVGGTPDNEQFF,TGTGCCGCGGTCGGTGGAACCCCCGACAATGAGCAGTTCTTC
TRBJ1-5,TRBV3-1/TRBV3-2,-,-,CASSPRVWNQPQHF,TGTGCCAGCAGCCCCAGGGTATGGAATCAGCCCCAGCATTTT
TRBJ2-7,TRBV3-1/TRBV3-2,TRBD2,-,CASSQWGGSRDEQYF,TGTGCCAGCAGCCAGTGGGGCGGGAGTAGAGACGAGCAGTACTTC
TRBJ2-5,TRBV24-1,-,-,CATSDPGNWGETQYF,TGTGCCACCAGTGATCCGGGGAATTGGGGAGAGACCCAGTACTTC
TRBJ2-3,TRBV6-2/TRBV6-3,TRBD2,-,CASSFYGLAGGKTDTQYF,TGTGCCAGCAGTTTCTACGGACTAGCGGGGGGGAAAACAGATACGCAGTATTTT
TRBJ1-4,TRBV28,-,-,CASSFAGFSTNEKLFF,TGTGCCAGCAGTTTTGCGGGGTTTTCGACTAATGAAAAACTGTTTTTT
TRBJ2-2,TRBV7-3,TRBD1,once,CASSLNSGGTGELFF,TGTGCCAGCAGCCTAAACTCAGGGGGCACCGGGGAGCTGTTTTTT
TRBJ1-4,TRBV7-9,TRBD1,-,CASSLVRQGGGKLFF,TGTGCCAGCAGCTTAGTCCGACAGGGGGGAGGAAAACTGTTTTTT
TRBJ2-5,TRBV10-3,-,once,CAISDPNLARRPEGTQYF,TGTGCCATCAGTGACCCAAATCTAGCGCGACGCCCCGAAGGGACCCAGTACTTC
TRBJ2-3,TRBV18,TRBD1,-,CASSPPGQGTDTQYF,TGTGCCAGCTCACCACCCGGACAGGGTACAGATACGCAGTATTTT
TRBJ2-7,TRBV28,TRBD1,-,CASSGHGTGTSYEQYF,TGTGCCAGCAGTGGACACGGGACAGGGACTTCCTACGAGCAGTACTTC
TRBJ2-1,TRBV9,-,-,CASNLGGEVGNEQFF,TGTGCCTCCAATTTGGGGGGAGAGGTCGGGAATGAGCAGTTCTTC
TRBJ1-2,TRBV18,TRBD1,-,CASSPPSTTGTGYTF,TGTGCCAGCTCACCCCCGTCCACGACAGGGACTGGCTACACCTTC
TRBJ2-1,TRBV2,TRBD2,-,CATRGGPINEQFF,TGTGCCACCCGGGGGGGCCCAATTAATGAGCAGTTCTTC
TRBJ2-2,TRBV19,TRBD1,-,CASSINFGTVAYTNTGELFF,TGTGCCAGTAGTATTAATTTTGGGACAGTAGCCTACACGAACACCGGGGAGCTGTTTTTT
TRBJ2-3,TRBV3-1/TRBV3-2,-,-,CASSRGGAPVQYF,TGTGCCAGCAGCCGAGGTGGGGCCCCCGTCCAGTATTTT
TRBJ2-3,TRBV5-4,-,-,CASSQTPSTDTQYF,TGTGCCAGCAGCCAGACTCCTAGCACAGATACGCAGTATTTT
TRBJ2-7,TRBV5-1,TRBD2,-,CASSLGTSGTRREQYF,TGCGCCAGCAGCCTCGGGACTAGCGGTACCCGTAGGGAGCAGTACTTC
TRBJ2-2,TRBV7-9,-,once,CASSSRGGFGELFF,TGTGCCAGCAGCAGCCGAGGGGGTTTCGGGGAGCTGTTTTTT
TRBJ2-5,TRBV14,TRBD2,-,CASSRPGLALRETQYF,TGTGCCAGCAGCCGACCGGGACTAGCGCTTAGGGAGACCCAGTACTTC
TRBJ1-5,TRBV29-1,TRBD1,-,CSVLQGAEQPQHF,TGCAGCGTTCTACAGGGGGCGGAACAGCCCCAGCATTTT
TRBJ1-5,TRBV3-1/TRBV3-2,-,-,CASSLSGNQPQHF,TGTGCCAGCAGCCTCTCGGGCAATCAGCCCCAGCATTTT
TRBJ2-2,TRBV19,-,-,CASSIDSGARRELFF,TGTGCCAGTAGTATAGATTCCGGTGCCAGGAGGGAGCTGTTTTTT
TRBJ1-1,TRBV7-3,TRBD1,-,CASSSGQGERSFF,TGTGCCAGCAGCTCCGGACAGGGGGAGCGAAGTTTCTTT
TRBJ2-3,TRBV19,TRBD1,-,CASSPDRSATDTQYF,TGTGCCAGTAGTCCGGACAGGTCCGCAACAGATACGCAGTATTTT
TRBJ2-7,TRBV11-3,-,-,CASSPWVESPSSYEQYF,TGTGCCAGCAGCCCTTGGGTGGAGAGCCCAAGCTCCTACGAGCAGTACTTC
TRBJ1-6,TRBV5-1,-,once,CASRSEGDNSPLHF,TGCGCCAGCAGGTCCGAGGGGGATAATTCACCCCTCCACTTT
TRBJ1-1,TRBV19,TRBD1,-,CASRQGSNEAFF,TGTGCCAGTAGACAGGGGAGTAATGAAGCTTTCTTT
TRBJ2-3,TRBV7-9,-,-,CASSLWGADTQYF,TGTGCCAGCAGCTTATGGGGGGCAGATACGCAGTATTTT
TRBJ2-4,TRBV19,-,-,CASSSGTTVAKNIQYF,TGTGCCAGTAGTAGTGGGACAACAGTAGCCAAAAACATTCAGTACTTC
TRBJ1-2,TRBV11-2,-,-,CASSLNKNYGYTF,TGTGCCAGCAGCTTAAACAAGAACTATGGCTACACCTTC
TRBJ1-1,TRBV10-3,-,-,CAISERGFEAFF,TGTGCCATCAGTGAGAGAGGGTTCGAAGCTTTCTTT
TRBJ2-3,TRBV9,-,-,CASQAIPKDTQYF,TGTGCCAGCCAAGCTATTCCGAAAGATACGCAGTATTTT
TRBJ2-1,TRBV19,TRBD1,-,CASSIGQGPNEQFF,TGTGCCAGTAGTATCGGACAGGGTCCGAATGAGCAGTTCTTC
TRBJ1-4,TRBV19,-,-,CASSPGVATNEKLFF,TGTGCCAGTAGCCCGGGGGTGGCAACTAATGAAAAACTGTTTTTT
TRBJ1-1,TRBV5-1,-,few,CASSLITGFGNTEAFF,TGCGCCAGCAGCTTGATAACAGGGTTTGGGAACACTGAAGCTTTCTTT
TRBJ2-5,TRBV24-1,-,-,CATSDIDDNQETQYF,TGTGCCACCAGTGACATCGACGACAACCAAGAGACCCAGTACTTC
TRBJ2-5,TRBV5-1,-,-,CASSPRGWETQYF,TGCGCCAGCAGCCCCAGAGGGTGGGAGACCCAGTACTTC
TRBJ1-2,TRBV10-3,TRBD1,-,CAIRSRDRYNGYTF,TGTGCCATCAGAAGCCGGGACAGGTATAATGGCTACACCTTC